Listed below are T cell receptor beta chains from one sample, sequenced in a study of radiation and T cells in renal cell carcinoma. Produced via immunoSEQ multiplex PCR; TCRdb's table is partial and in-frame only. Found here are about 65,000 clones, roughly four fifths of them singletons; the top ten hold over 6%. The source material was blood, sampled from a patient whose treatment included radiotherapy and nephrectomy. These TCRs come from a man in his sixties with renal cell carcinoma. Both conserved end residues are trimmed from each CDR3. D genes are given only for firm matches.

v_gene: TRBV27; d_gene: NA; CDR3aa: ASSLSRQTQETQY
v_gene: TRBV27; d_gene: TRBD1; CDR3aa: ASSSGGGITEAF
v_gene: TRBV9; d_gene: NA; CDR3aa: ASSVEGGPQETQY
v_gene: TRBV28; d_gene: NA; CDR3aa: ASNNAGGVNYGYT
v_gene: TRBV2; d_gene: NA; CDR3aa: ASSDQEGNNEQF
v_gene: TRBV29-1; d_gene: NA; CDR3aa: SPAGLNSYNSPLH
v_gene: TRBV7-9; d_gene: NA; CDR3aa: ASSRQPGAEQY
v_gene: TRBV29-1; d_gene: NA; CDR3aa: SVEGFRGEVDTQY
v_gene: TRBV20-1; d_gene: NA; CDR3aa: SARTGNTIY
v_gene: TRBV11-3; d_gene: NA; CDR3aa: ASSLAAGQYNEQF
v_gene: TRBV28; d_gene: TRBD2; CDR3aa: ASTTPLAGGRDTQY